This T cell receptor beta chain was recovered during a study of PD-L1 blockade in urothelial cancer. Time point of the sample: pretreatment peripheral blood. Germline CDR1 and CDR2: SGDLS and YYNGEE. V lost 3 bases and J 3 bases, leaving 11 bases between the germline ends. The CDR3 covers 14 residues. Some clones are missing from TCRdb's copy, which holds only in-frame ones; the method was immunoSEQ multiplex PCR. In the table there are about 95,000 clones, 90% of which are singletons. The source material was PBMCs, sampled around atezolizumab (anti-PD-L1) treatment. The chain joins TRBV9 to TRBJ2-3, with a possible D match to TRBD2 (6 bases). The TCR originated in a man aged 55-75 years with urothelial cancer. The chain's CDR3 is CASSARDSTDTQYF. CDR3 nucleotides: TGTGCCAGCAGCGCCCGGGACTCTACAGATACGCAGTATTTT.